Listed here is a single T cell receptor beta chain. Its antigen is unknown. Germline CDR1 reads SGHVS; CDR2 reads FQNEAQ. Trimming took off 8 bases at V and 0 bases at J, with 17 bases between the two ends. The CDR3 sequence is 16 residues long. These data are taken from a study of cytomegalovirus exposure and HLA in healthy donors. Study-level background: Later analysis reported that the 95 to 150 validation repertoires shared the platform of the approximately 690 first-cohort repertoires. Study-level results: Cytomegalovirus association was assigned to 170 or so TCR beta chains. Under in vitro conditions, three CMV-associated chains were confirmed as specific for CMV antigens. The classifier reportedly diagnosed cytomegalovirus status with high sensitivity and specificity.

Here immunoSEQ multiplex PCR was the method, and the copy in TCRdb shows in-frame clones only, minus some. There are over 200,000 clones in the sample; roughly 84% occur only once, and around 15% lies in the top ten. This rearrangement joins TRBV7-8 to TRBJ2-1; the D is unclear. This TCR came from a woman between 25 and 40 years old in good health and CMV-seropositive. The specimen sequenced was PBMCs. Here the CDR3 DNA reads TGTGCCAGCGGGAACGGCCCCCAGAGCTCCTACAATGAGCAGTTCTTC. Protein sequence: CASGNGPQSSYNEQFF.